This T cell receptor (beta chain) came from a study of early stage breast cancer tumors. The repertoire was sequenced with immunoSEQ multiplex PCR; TCRdb's copy has only in-frame clones and lacks some. The table lists tens of thousands of clones, about two thirds of them singletons. The sequence was obtained from a person aged 45 to 59 with breast cancer. Sequenced material: blood.

CDR3 DNA sequence: TGTGCCAGCAGCTTAAGCAACTCCTACGAGCAGTACTTC. It translates to CASSLSNSYEQYF. This rearrangement joins TRBV7-9 to TRBJ2-7; no definite D call. This CDR3 spans 13 amino acids. Germline-derived CDR1 and CDR2 are SEHNR and FQNEAQ (reference sequence). The V end lost 2 bases, the J end lost 0 bases, and 5 bases lay between the germline ends.